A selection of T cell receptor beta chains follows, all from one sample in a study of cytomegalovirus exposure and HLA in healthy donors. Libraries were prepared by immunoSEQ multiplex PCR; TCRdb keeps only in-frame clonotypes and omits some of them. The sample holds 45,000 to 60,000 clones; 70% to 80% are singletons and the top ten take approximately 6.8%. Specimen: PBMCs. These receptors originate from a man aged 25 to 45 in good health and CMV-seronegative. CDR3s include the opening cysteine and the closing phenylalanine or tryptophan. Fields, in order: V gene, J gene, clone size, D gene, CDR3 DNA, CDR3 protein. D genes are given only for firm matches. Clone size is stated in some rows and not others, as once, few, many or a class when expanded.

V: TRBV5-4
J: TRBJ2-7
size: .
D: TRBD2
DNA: TGTGCCAGCAGCTTGGGGGCGGGGGACTACGAGCAGTACTTC
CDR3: CASSLGAGDYEQYF

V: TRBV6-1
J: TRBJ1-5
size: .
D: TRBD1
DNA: TGTGCCAGCGTGACAGGGTTTCAGCCCCAGCATTTT
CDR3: CASVTGFQPQHF

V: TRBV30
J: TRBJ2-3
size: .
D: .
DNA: TGTGCCTGCTTTCCAGGGGCAGTAGATACGCAGTATTTT
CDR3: CACFPGAVDTQYF

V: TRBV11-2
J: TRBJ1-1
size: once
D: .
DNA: TGTGCCAGCAGCTTAGTTCTTGTGAACACTGAAGCTTTCTTT
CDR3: CASSLVLVNTEAFF

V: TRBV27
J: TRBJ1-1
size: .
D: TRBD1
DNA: TGTGCCAGCAGTTCCATTACCGGGACAGGGATCAACACTGAAGCTTTCTTT
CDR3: CASSSITGTGINTEAFF

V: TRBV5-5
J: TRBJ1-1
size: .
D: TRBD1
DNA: TGTGCCAGCAGCTTACAGACAGGGGTGAACACTGAAGCTTTCTTT
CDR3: CASSLQTGVNTEAFF

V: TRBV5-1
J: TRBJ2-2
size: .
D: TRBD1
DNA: TGCGCCAGCTCAGGGGGCGAGAGCACCGGGGAGCTGTTTTTT
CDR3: CASSGGESTGELFF

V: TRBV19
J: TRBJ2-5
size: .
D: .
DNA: TGTGCCAGTGGAAGAGGGCCCCCGGAGACCCAGTACTTC
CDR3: CASGRGPPETQYF

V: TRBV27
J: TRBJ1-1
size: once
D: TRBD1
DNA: TGTGCCAGCAGTCCCAGGGACAGGGGGTACACTGAAGCTTTCTTT
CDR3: CASSPRDRGYTEAFF

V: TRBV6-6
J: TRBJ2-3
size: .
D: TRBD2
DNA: TGTGCCAGCAGTTACTTGTTAGCGGGAGATACGCAGTATTTT
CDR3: CASSYLLAGDTQYF

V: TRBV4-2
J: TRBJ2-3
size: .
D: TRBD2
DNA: TGTGCCAGCAGCCAAGAAGCGGGAGGCACAGATACGCAGTATTTT
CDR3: CASSQEAGGTDTQYF

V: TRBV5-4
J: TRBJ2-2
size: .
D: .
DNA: TGTGCCAGCAGAGTACAGGGAATGGACACCGGGGAGCTGTTTTTT
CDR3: CASRVQGMDTGELFF

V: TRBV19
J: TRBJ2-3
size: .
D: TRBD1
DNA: TGTGCCAGTAGTATAGATCGGTGGCAGGGGGCAGATACGCAGTATTTT
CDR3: CASSIDRWQGADTQYF

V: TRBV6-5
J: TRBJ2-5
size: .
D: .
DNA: TGTGCCAGCAGCCGGGACTTCCAAGAGACCCAGTACTTC
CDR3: CASSRDFQETQYF

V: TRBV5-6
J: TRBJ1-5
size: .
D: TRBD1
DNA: TGTGCCAGCAGCTTGCGTCAGGGACAGGTCCAGCCCCAGCATTTT
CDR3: CASSLRQGQVQPQHF

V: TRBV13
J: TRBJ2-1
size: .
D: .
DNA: TGTGCCAGCAGCTTATACCGCGGGGATACCTACAATGAGCAGTTCTTC
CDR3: CASSLYRGDTYNEQFF

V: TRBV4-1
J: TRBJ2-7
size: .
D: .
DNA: TGCGCCAGCAGCCCGGGTGGAGATGAGCAGTACTTC
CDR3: CASSPGGDEQYF

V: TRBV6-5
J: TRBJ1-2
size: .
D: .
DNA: TGTGCCAGCAGCCGTATCGGACACGGGCTGGGCTACACCTTC
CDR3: CASSRIGHGLGYTF

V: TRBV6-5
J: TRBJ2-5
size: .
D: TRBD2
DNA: TGTGCCAGCAGTACGGGAGGGGGAGAGACCCAGTACTTC
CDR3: CASSTGGGETQYF

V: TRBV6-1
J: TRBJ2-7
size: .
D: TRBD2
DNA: TGTGCCAGCAGTGCAATAGGTGCGGGACTACCCATTCGTTACGAGCAGTACTTC
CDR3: CASSAIGAGLPIRYEQYF

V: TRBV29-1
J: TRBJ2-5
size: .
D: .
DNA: TGCAGCGTCTTACACACAGGGAGAGAGACCCAGTACTTC
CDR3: CSVLHTGRETQYF

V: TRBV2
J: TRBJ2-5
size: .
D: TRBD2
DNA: TGTGCCGGTCGCACTAGCGCAGAGACCCAGTACTTC
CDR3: CAGRTSAETQYF

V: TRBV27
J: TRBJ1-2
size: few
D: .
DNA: TGTGCCAGCAGTTGGGAAATGAGGGCGGTTGATGGCTACACCTTC
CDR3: CASSWEMRAVDGYTF

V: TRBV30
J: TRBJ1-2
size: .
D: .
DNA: TGTGCCTGGGGCAGGGTTACAGGTACCTACACCTTC
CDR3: CAWGRVTGTYTF

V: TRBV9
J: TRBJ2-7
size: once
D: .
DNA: TGTGCCAGCAGCCCAGGGGCTAGCGGACAGTACGAGCAGTACTTC
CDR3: CASSPGASGQYEQYF

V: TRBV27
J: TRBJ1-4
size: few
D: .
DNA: TGTGCCAGCAGTTCGGGACAAGGTCGCGAAAAACTGTTTTTT
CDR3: CASSSGQGREKLFF

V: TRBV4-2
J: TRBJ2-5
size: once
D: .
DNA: TGTGCCAGCAGCCTGACTGTCGGGACCCAGTACTTC
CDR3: CASSLTVGTQYF

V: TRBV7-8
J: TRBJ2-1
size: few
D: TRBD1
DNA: TGTGCCAGCAGTCTGTTCGGGGACAGGGGGTACAATGAGCAGTTCTTC
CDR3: CASSLFGDRGYNEQFF

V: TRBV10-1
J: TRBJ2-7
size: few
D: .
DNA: TGCGCCAGCAGTGAGGAGGGCCTCTACGAGCAGTACTTC
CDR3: CASSEEGLYEQYF

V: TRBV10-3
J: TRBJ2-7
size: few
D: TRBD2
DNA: TGTGCCATCAAACCGGGACAGAGACTAGCGGAGAGCTCCTACGAGCAGTACTTC
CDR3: CAIKPGQRLAESSYEQYF